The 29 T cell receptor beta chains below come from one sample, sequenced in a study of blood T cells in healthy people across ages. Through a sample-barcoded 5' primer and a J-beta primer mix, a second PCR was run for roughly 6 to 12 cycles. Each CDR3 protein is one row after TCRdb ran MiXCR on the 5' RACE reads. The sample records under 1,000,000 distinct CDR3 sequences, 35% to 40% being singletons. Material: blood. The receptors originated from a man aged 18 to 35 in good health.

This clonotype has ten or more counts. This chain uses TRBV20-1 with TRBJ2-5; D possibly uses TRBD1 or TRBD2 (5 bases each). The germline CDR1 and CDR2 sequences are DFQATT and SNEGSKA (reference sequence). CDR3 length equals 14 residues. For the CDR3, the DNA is TGCATCCCCCCGCTTGGGACCGCACAAGAGACCCAGTACTTC. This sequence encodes CIPPLGTAQETQYF.

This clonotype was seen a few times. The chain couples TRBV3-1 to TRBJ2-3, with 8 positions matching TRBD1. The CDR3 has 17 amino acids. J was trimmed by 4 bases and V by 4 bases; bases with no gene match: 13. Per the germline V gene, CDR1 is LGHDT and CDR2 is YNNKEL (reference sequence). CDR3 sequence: CASSLNPAGGASDTQYF. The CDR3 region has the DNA TGTGCCAGCAGCCTGAACCCCGCAGGGGGCGCATCAGATACGCAGTATTTT.

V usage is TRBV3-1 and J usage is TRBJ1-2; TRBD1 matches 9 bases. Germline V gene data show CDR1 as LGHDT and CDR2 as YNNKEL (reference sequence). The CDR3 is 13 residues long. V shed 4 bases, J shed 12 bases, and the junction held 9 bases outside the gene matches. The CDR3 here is CASSPGQGTSDTF. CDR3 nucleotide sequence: TGTGCCAGCAGCCCCGGACAGGGGACCAGCGACACCTTC.

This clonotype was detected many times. CDR3 nucleotide sequence: TGTGCCAGCAGCTTAGCGAGCGGTCCTGAAGCTTTCTTT. Protein product: CASSLASGPEAFF. The chain recombines TRBV11-1 with TRBJ1-1; D uncertain. CDR1 and CDR2 (germline): SGHAT, FQDESV (reference sequence). CDR3 length: 13 residues. V dropped 0 bases and J dropped 6 bases, with 8 bases sitting between them. Looking up the rest from reference TRBV11-1 and TRBJ1-1 gives the full variable domain: EAEVAQSPRYKITEKSQAVAFWCDPISGHATLYWYRQILGQGPELLVQFQDESVVDDSQLPKDRFSAERLKGVDSTLKIQPAELGDSAMYLCASSLASGPEAFFGQGTRLTVV.

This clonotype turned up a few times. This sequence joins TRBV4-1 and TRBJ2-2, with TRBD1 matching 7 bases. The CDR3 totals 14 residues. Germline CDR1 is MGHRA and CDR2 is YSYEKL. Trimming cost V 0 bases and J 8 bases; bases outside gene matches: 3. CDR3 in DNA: TGCGCCAGCAGCCAAGATTGGGGACAGGGGGAGCTGTTTTTT. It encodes CASSQDWGQGELFF.

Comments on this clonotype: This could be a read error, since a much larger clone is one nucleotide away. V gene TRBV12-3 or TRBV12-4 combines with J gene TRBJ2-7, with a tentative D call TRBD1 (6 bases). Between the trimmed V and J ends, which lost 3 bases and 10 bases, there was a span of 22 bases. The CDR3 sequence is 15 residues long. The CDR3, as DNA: TGTGCCAGCAGTTTTGAACGGTGGGGACATGGTAACCAGTACTTC. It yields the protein CASSFERWGHGNQYF.

The CDR3 reads CASAVGWADEQFF. The CDR3 DNA is TGCGCCAGCGCGGTAGGGTGGGCCGATGAGCAGTTCTTC. V is TRBV4-1 and J is TRBJ2-1; unclear D gene. V lost 8 bases to trimming and J lost 8 bases, with 16 bases between them. The CDR3 has 13 residues. Looked up from germline, CDR1 is MGHRA and CDR2 is YSYEKL.

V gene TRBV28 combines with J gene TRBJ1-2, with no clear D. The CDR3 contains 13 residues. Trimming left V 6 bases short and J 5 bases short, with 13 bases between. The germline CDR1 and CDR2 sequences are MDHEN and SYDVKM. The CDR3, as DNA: TGTGCCAGCAGCCCGGGCCCCGGTTATGGCTACACCTTC. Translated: CASSPGPGYGYTF.

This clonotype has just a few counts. CDR3 loop: CASSGDRTPDTQYF. The CDR3 coding sequence is TGTGCCAGCAGTGGGGACCGAACCCCAGATACGCAGTATTTT. J is TRBJ2-3 and V is TRBV6-5; D is possibly TRBD1 or TRBD2 (5 bases each). The V gene lost 5 bases and the J gene lost 4 bases, with 13 bases spanning the gap. This CDR3 has 14 residues. Germline values: CDR1 MNHEY, CDR2 SVGAGI.

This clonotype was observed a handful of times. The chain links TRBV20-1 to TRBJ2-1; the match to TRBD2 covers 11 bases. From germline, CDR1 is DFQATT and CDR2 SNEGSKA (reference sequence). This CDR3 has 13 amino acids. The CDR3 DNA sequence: TGCACCCCTGCGACTAGCGGGGTGCATGAGCAGTTCTTC. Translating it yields CTPATSGVHEQFF.

Here the CDR3 DNA reads TGTGCCAGCAGCCCCCAATACGGCCTCGAGGCGCAGTATTTT. Translation: CASSPQYGLEAQYF. The chain couples TRBV4-2 to TRBJ2-3; D remains unclear. Germline CDR1 reads LGHNA; CDR2 reads YNFKEQ. CDR3 length equals 14 residues. The germline V and J ends were trimmed by 4 bases and 10 bases, with 18 bases remaining between them.

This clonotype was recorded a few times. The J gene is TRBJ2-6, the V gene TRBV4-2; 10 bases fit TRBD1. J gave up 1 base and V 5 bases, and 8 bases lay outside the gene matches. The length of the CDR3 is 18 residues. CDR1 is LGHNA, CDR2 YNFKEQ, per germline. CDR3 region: CASSFPTGGKSGANVLTF. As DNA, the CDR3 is TGTGCCAGCAGCTTTCCGACAGGGGGCAAGTCTGGGGCCAACGTCCTGACTTTC.

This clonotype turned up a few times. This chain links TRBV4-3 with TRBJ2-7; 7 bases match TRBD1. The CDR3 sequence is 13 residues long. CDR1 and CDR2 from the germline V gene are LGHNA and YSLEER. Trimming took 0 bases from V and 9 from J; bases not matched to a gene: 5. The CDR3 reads CASSQELTGRQYF. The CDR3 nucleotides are TGCGCCAGCAGCCAAGAGCTGACAGGGAGGCAGTACTTC.

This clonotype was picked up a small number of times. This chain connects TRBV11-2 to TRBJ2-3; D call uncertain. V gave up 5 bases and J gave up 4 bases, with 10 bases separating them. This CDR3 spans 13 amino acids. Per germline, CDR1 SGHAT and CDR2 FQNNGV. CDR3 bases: TGTGCCAGCAGCCCAATTGTGGCAGATACGCAGTATTTT. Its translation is CASSPIVADTQYF.

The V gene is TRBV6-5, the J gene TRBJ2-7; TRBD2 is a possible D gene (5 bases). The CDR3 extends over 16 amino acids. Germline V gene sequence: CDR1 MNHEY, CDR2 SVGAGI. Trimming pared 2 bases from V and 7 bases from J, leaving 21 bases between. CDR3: CASSYPGLGIHNEQYF. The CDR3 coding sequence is TGTGCCAGCAGTTACCCGGGATTGGGAATCCACAATGAGCAGTACTTC.

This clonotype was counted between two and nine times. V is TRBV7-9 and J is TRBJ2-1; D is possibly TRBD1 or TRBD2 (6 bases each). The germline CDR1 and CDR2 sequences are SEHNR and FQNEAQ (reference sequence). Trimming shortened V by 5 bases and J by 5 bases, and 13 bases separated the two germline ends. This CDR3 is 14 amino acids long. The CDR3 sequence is CASSKAGTNNEQFF. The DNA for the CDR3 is TGTGCCAGCAGCAAGGCGGGGACAAACAATGAGCAGTTCTTC.

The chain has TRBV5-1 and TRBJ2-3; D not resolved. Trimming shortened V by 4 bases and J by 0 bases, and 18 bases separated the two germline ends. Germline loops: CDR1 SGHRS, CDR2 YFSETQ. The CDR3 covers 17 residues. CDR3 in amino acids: CASSRTGPTVSTDTQYF. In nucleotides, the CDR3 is TGCGCCAGCAGCAGAACCGGGCCCACCGTTAGCACAGATACGCAGTATTTT.

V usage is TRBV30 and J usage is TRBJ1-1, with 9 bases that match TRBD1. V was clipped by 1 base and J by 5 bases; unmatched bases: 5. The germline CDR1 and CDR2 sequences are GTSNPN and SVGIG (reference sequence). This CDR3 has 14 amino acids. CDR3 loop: CAWSAGQGRTEAFF. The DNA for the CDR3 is TGTGCCTGGAGTGCTGGACAGGGGAGGACTGAAGCTTTCTTT.

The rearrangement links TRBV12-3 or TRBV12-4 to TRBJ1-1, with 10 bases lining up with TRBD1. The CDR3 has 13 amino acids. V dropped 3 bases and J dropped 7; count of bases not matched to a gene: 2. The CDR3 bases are TGTGCCAGCAGTTTGGACAGGGGGGATGAAGCTTTCTTT. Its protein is CASSLDRGDEAFF.

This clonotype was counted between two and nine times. The CDR3: CASSSLHIAGVQDTQYF. Written as DNA, the CDR3 is TGTGCCAGCAGTTCTCTCCATATCGCGGGGGTTCAAGATACGCAGTATTTT. This chain uses TRBV27 with TRBJ2-3; TRBD2 matches at 7 bases. The germline gives CDR1 MNHEY, CDR2 SMNVEV (reference sequence). CDR3 length: 17 amino acids. The trim removed 4 bases at V and 5 bases at J, leaving 15 bases unmatched.

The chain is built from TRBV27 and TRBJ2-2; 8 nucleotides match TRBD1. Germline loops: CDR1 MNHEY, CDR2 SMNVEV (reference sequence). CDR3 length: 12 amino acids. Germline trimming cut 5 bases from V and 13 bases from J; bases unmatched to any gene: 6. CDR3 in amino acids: CASSPHRGRLFF. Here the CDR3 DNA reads TGTGCCAGCAGTCCTCACAGGGGGAGGCTGTTTTTT.

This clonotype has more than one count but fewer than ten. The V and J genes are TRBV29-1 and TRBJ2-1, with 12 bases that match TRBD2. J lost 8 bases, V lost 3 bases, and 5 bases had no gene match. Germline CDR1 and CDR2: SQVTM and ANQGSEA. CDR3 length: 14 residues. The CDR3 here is CSVERGTSGYEQFF. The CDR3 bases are TGCAGCGTTGAGAGAGGGACTAGCGGGTATGAGCAGTTCTTC.

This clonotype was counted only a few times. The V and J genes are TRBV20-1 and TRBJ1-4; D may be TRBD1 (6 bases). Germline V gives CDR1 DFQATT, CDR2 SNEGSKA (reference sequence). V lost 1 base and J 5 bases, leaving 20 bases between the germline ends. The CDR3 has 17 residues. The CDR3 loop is CSARVGRGGYRNEKLFF. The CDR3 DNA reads TGCAGTGCTAGAGTCGGTAGGGGGGGATATCGGAATGAAAAACTGTTTTTT.

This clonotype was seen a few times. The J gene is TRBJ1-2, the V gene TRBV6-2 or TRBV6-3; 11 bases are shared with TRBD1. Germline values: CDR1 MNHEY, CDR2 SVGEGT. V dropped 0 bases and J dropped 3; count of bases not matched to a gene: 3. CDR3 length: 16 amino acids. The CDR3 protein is CASSYSRTGGDYGYTF. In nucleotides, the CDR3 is TGTGCCAGCAGTTACTCGAGGACAGGGGGCGACTATGGCTACACCTTC.

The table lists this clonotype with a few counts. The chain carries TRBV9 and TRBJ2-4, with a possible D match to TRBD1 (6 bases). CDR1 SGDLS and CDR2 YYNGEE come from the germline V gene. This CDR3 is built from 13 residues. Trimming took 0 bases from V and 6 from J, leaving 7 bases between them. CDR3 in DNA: TGTGCCAGCAGCGTAGACAGGGTAAACATTCAGTACTTC. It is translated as CASSVDRVNIQYF.

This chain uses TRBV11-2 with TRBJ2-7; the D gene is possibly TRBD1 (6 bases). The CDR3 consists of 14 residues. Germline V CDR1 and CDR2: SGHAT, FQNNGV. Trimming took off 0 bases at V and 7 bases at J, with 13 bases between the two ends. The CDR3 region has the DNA TGTGCCAGCAGCTTAGAAACAGGGCACAATGAGCAGTACTTC. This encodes CASSLETGHNEQYF.

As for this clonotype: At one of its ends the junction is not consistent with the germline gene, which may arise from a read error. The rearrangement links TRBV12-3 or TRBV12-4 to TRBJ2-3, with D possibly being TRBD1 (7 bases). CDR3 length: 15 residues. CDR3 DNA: TGTGCCAGCAGACGCGGGACAGACCGCACAGATGCGCAATATTTT. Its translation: CASRRGTDRTDAQYF.

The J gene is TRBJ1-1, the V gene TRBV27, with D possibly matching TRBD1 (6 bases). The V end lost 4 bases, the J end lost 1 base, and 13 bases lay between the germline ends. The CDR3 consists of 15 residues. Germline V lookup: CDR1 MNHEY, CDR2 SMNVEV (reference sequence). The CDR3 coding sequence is TGTGCCAGCAGTTCGACAGGCGCGGAGAACACTGAAGCTTTCTTT. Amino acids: CASSSTGAENTEAFF.

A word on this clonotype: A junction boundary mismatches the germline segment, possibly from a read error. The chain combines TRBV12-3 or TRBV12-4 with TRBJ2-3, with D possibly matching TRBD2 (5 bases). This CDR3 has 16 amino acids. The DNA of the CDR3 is TGTGCCAGCAGTCCACGACACAGAGGGAGCACAGATACGGAGTATTTT. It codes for CASSPRHRGSTDTEYF.